Listed below are T cell receptor beta chains from one sample, sequenced in a study of beta chain features in type 1 diabetes. Only in-frame clones appear in the TCRdb table, and some are missing; sequencing was by immunoSEQ multiplex PCR. The sample comprises 250,000 to 300,000 clones, around 15% of which are singletons, and more than 0.015% rests with the top ten. Sequenced sample: naive CD4+ T cells from blood. Receptor source: a man aged 30 to 45 with type 1 diabetes. CDR3s include the opening cysteine and the closing phenylalanine or tryptophan. D genes are given only for firm matches. Size tells how often a clone was seen (once, few, many) or the class of an expanded clone, and some rows leave it out.

v_gene,abundance,d_gene,len,j_gene,CDR3nt,CDR3aa
TRBV9,NA,TRBD1,15,TRBJ2-3,TGTGCCAGCACGACAGGGGGCTGGCACACAGATACGCAGTATTTT,CASTTGGWHTDTQYF
TRBV28,NA,NA,12,TRBJ1-5,TGTGCCAGCAGTTTTATGGCCCAGCCCCAGCATTTT,CASSFMAQPQHF
TRBV28,NA,TRBD2,15,TRBJ2-7,TGTGCCAGCAGTTTTGGACTAGCGGGATCCTACGAGCAGTACTTC,CASSFGLAGSYEQYF
TRBV9,NA,NA,13,TRBJ1-2,TGTGCCAGCAGCACCGGACAGACCTATGGCTACACCTTC,CASSTGQTYGYTF
TRBV15,few,TRBD1,13,TRBJ1-2,TGTGCCACCAGCAGGGACCAGCAGGACAGGTCCCTCTTC,CATSRDQQDRSLF
TRBV29-1,NA,TRBD1,12,TRBJ2-7,TGCAGCGTGTCTGACAGGGGCCACGAGCAGTACTTC,CSVSDRGHEQYF
TRBV10-3,few,TRBD2,15,TRBJ2-1,TGTGCCACCATGCCTCTAGCGGGAGGATTGTATGAGCAGTTCTTC,CATMPLAGGLYEQFF
TRBV4-2,NA,NA,11,TRBJ2-7,TGTGCCAGCAGCCACAGGGACGAGCAGTACTTC,CASSHRDEQYF
TRBV7-2,NA,TRBD2,13,TRBJ2-1,TGTGCCAGCAGCTTAGGACTAGCCCGAGAGCAGTTCTTC,CASSLGLAREQFF
TRBV13,few,NA,13,TRBJ2-6,TGTGCCAGCAGCTTTACTGGGGCCAACGTCCTGACTTTC,CASSFTGANVLTF
TRBV5-4,few,NA,17,TRBJ2-6,TGTGCCAGCAGCTTGTCAGGGGCCCTTACCGGGGCCAACGTCCTGACTTTC,CASSLSGALTGANVLTF
TRBV15,few,NA,12,TRBJ2-5,TGTGCCACCAGCAGAGACCGGGAAACCCAGTACTTC,CATSRDRETQYF
TRBV5-1,few,NA,13,TRBJ2-1,TGCGCCAGCAGCTTGGCAGGGATTGGTGAGCAGTTCTTC,CASSLAGIGEQFF
TRBV30,few,NA,11,TRBJ2-1,TGTGCCTGGAGCGTCACACATGAGCAGTTCTTC,CAWSVTHEQFF
TRBV29-1,NA,NA,16,TRBJ2-6,TGCAGCGACCCTTCTTCCGGTTTCTCTGGGGCCAACGTCCTGACTTTC,CSDPSSGFSGANVLTF
TRBV30,few,NA,14,TRBJ1-4,TGTGCCTGGAGTCTGACAGCAACTAATGAAAAACTGTTTTTT,CAWSLTATNEKLFF
TRBV5-1,NA,NA,14,TRBJ2-7,TGCGCCAGCAGCTTGGGTCCAGGGTTCTACGAGCAGTACTTC,CASSLGPGFYEQYF
TRBV29-1,few,TRBD2,14,TRBJ2-3,TGCAGCGTGGCTCAGACTAGCGGGACTAATACGCAGTATTTT,CSVAQTSGTNTQYF
TRBV30,NA,NA,12,TRBJ2-1,TGTGCTTCCGGCGGAGGCCGACGGGAGCAGTTCTTC,CASGGGRREQFF
TRBV30,few,NA,11,TRBJ2-7,TGTGGAGCAAAAAGGGGTTCCGAGCAGTACTTC,CGAKRGSEQYF
TRBV7-3,few,NA,13,TRBJ2-5,TGTGCCAGCAGCATAGACAGTGACCAGACCCAGTACTTC,CASSIDSDQTQYF
TRBV7-2,once,NA,16,TRBJ1-5,TGTGCCAGCAGCCCCGCTCCCCCTTGGGCTGGTCAGCCCCAGCATTTT,CASSPAPPWAGQPQHF
TRBV11-1,NA,NA,13,TRBJ2-7,TGTGCCAGCAGCTTAGAAGAGGCCTACGAGCAGTACTTC,CASSLEEAYEQYF
TRBV2,few,TRBD2,15,TRBJ2-3,TGTGCCAGCCTGACCTGGGGGGGGAGCACAGATACGCAGTATTTT,CASLTWGGSTDTQYF
TRBV20-1,NA,NA,10,TRBJ2-1,TGCAGTGCTTTAGACAATGAGCAGTTCTTC,CSALDNEQFF
TRBV28,NA,NA,19,TRBJ2-1,TGTGCCAGCACCTCAGGGGCCTTGCGGAGGCTAGCCCGCTACAATGAGCAGTTCTTC,CASTSGALRRLARYNEQFF
TRBV5-1,few,NA,16,TRBJ1-1,TGCGCCAGCAGCTTGGATCTCTGGACAGTGAACACTGAAGCTTTCTTT,CASSLDLWTVNTEAFF
TRBV18,NA,NA,13,TRBJ2-7,TGTGCCAGCTCACCGAACTTAGTATACGAGCAGTACTTC,CASSPNLVYEQYF
TRBV19,NA,TRBD2,15,TRBJ2-2,TGTGCCAGTCGGGACTACTCGAGAAGGACCGGGGAGCTGTTTTTT,CASRDYSRRTGELFF
TRBV28,few,TRBD1,16,TRBJ2-7,TGTGCCAGCAGTACTCCCTCAGGGGGCGCCTCCTACGAGCAGTACTTC,CASSTPSGGASYEQYF